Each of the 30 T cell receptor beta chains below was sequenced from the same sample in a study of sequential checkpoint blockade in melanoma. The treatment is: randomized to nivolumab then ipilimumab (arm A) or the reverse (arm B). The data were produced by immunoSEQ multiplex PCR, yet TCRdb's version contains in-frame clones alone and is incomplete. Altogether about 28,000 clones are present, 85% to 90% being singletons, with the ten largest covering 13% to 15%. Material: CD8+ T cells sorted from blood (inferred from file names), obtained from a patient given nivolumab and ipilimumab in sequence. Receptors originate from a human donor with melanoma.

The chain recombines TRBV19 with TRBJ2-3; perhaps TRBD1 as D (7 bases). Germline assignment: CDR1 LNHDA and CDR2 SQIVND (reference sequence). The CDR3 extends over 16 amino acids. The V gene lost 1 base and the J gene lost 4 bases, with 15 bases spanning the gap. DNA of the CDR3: TGTGCCAGTAGTATAGGGACAGACAGGGAGGCAGATACGCAGTATTTT. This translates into CASSIGTDREADTQYF.

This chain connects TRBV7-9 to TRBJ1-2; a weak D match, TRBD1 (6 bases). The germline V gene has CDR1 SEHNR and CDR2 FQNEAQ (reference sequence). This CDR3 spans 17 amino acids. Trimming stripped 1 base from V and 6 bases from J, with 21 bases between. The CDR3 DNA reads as TGTGCCAGCAGCTTAGTAGGGGACACTAACTATTGGCATGGCTACACCTTC. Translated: CASSLVGDTNYWHGYTF.

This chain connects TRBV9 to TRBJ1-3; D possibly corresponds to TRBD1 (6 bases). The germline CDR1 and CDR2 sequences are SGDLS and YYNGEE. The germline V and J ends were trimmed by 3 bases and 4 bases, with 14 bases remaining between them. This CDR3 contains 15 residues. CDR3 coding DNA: TGTGCCAGCAGCGAATACCCAGGGGTCGGAAACACCATATATTTT. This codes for CASSEYPGVGNTIYF. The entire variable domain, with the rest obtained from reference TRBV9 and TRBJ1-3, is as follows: DSGVTQTPKHLITATGQRVTLRCSPRSGDLSVYWYQQSLDQGLQFLIQYYNGEERAKGNILERFSAQQFPDLHSELNLSSLELGDSALYFCASSEYPGVGNTIYFGEGSWLTVV.

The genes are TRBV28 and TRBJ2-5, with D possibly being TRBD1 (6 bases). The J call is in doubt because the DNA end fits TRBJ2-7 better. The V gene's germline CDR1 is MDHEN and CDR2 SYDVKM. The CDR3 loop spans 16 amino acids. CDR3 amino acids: CASSSRDISPRDEQYF. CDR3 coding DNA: TGTGCCAGCAGTTCCCGGGACATTAGTCCCCGGGACGAGCAGTACTTC.

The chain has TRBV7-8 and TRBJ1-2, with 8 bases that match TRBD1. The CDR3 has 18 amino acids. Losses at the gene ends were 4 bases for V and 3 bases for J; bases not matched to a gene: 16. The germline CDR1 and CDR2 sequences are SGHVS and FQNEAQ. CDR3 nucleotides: TGTGCCAGCAGCTCGACGGACAGGGCGAAGAAAGAGGACTATGGCTACACCTTC. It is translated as CASSSTDRAKKEDYGYTF.

Here the CDR3 reads CASTETGRNTEAFF. CDR3 DNA: TGTGCCAGCACCGAAACAGGGCGGAACACTGAAGCTTTCTTT. The chain couples TRBV6-6 to TRBJ1-1; TRBD1 is a possible D gene (6 bases). Germline V gives CDR1 MNHNY, CDR2 SVGAGI (reference sequence). The length of the CDR3 is 14 residues. The germline V and J ends were trimmed by 7 bases and 1 base, with 13 bases remaining between them.

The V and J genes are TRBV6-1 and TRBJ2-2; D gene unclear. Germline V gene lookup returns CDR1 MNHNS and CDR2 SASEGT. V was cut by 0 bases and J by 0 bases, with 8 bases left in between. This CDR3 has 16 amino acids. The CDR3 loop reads CASSEAGGTNTGELFF. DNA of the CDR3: TGTGCCAGCAGTGAAGCAGGCGGAACGAACACCGGGGAGCTGTTTTTT.

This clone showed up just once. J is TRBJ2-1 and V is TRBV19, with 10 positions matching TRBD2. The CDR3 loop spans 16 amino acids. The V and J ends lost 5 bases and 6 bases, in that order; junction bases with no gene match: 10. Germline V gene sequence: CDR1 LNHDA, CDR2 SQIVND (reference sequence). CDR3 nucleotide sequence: TGTGCCAGTAGTGCCTCGAGCGGGAGGGGTTTCAATGAGCAGTTCTTC. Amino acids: CASSASSGRGFNEQFF.

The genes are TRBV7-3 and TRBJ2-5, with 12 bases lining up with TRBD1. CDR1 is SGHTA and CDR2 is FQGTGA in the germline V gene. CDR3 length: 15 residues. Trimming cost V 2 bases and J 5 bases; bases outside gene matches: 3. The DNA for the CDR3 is TGTGCCAGCAGCTTAGGGACAGGGGGCTGGGAGACCCAGTACTTC. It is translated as CASSLGTGGWETQYF.

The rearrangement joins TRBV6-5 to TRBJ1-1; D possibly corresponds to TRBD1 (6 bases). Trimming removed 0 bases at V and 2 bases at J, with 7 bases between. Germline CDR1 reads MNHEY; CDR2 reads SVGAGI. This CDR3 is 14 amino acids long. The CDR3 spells CASSYSQGNTEAFF. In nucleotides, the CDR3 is TGTGCCAGCAGTTACTCACAGGGTAACACTGAAGCTTTCTTT.

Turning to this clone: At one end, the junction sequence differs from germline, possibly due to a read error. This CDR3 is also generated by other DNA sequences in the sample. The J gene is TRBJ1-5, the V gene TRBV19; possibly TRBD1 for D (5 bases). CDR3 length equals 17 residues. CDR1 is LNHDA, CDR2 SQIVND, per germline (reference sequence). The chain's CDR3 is CASSHVGRGGPNQPQHF. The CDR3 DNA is TGCGCCAGTAGTCATGTTGGGCGGGGGGGACCTAATCAGCCCCAGCATTTT.

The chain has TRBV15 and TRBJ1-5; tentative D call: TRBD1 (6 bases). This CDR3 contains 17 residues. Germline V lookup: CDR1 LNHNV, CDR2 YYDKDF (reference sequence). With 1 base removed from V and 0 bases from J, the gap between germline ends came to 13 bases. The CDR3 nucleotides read TGTGCCACCAGCAGAGGGGTTTGGACAGATAGCAATCAGCCCCAGCATTTT. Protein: CATSRGVWTDSNQPQHF.

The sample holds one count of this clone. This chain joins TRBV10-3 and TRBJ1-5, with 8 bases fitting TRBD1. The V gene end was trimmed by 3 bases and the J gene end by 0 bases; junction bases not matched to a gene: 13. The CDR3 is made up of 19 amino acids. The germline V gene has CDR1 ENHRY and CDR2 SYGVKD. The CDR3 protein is CAISDPLTTGAYSNQPQHF. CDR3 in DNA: TGTGCCATCAGTGACCCCCTGACGACAGGGGCTTATAGCAATCAGCCCCAGCATTTT.

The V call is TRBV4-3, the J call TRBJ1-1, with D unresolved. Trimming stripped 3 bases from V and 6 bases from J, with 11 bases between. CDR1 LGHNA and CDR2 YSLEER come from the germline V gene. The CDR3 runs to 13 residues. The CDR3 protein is CASSQAGGSEAFF. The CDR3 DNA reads TGCGCCAGCAGCCAGGCGGGAGGGTCTGAAGCTTTCTTT.

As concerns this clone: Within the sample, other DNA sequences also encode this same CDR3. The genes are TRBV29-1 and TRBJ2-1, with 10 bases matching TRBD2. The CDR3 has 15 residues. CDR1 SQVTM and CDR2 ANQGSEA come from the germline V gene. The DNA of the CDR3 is TGCAGTGTGGATGGGACTAGCGAGACCTACAATGAGCAGTTCTTC. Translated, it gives CSVDGTSETYNEQFF.

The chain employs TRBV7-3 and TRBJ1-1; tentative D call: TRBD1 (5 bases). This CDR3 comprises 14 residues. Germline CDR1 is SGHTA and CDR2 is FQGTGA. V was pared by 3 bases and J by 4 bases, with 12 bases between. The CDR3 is CASSFGGGATEAFF. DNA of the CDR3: TGTGCCAGCAGCTTCGGCGGCGGGGCCACTGAAGCTTTCTTT. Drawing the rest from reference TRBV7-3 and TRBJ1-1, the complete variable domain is GAGVSQTPSNKVTEKGKYVELRCDPISGHTALYWYRQSLGQGPEFLIYFQGTGAADDSGLPNDRFFAVRPEGSVSTLKIQRTERGDSAVYLCASSFGGGATEAFFGQGTRLTVV.

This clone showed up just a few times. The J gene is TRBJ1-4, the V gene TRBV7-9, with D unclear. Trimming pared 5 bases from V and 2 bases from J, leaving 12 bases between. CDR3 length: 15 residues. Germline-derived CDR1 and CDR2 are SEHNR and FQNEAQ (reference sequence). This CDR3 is CASSPGWTTNEKLFF. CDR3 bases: TGTGCCAGCAGCCCGGGATGGACGACTAATGAAAAACTGTTTTTT.

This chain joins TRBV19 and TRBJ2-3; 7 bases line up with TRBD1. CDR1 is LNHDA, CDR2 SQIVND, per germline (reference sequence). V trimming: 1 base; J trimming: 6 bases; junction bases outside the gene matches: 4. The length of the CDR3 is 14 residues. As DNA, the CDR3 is TGTGCCAGTAGTATAGGACAGGGTAGGGATACGCAGTATTTT. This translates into CASSIGQGRDTQYF.

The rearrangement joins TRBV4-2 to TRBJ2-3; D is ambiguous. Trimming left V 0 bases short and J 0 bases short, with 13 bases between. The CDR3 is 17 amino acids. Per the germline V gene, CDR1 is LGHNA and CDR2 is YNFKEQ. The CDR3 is CASSQENYSSSTDTQYF. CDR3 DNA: TGTGCCAGCAGCCAAGAAAATTACTCGTCTAGCACAGATACGCAGTATTTT.

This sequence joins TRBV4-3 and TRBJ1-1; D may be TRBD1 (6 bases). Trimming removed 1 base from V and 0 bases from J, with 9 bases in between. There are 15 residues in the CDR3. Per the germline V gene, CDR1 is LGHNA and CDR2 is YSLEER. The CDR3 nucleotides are TGCGCCAGCAGCCAAGCAGGGGAAATGAACACTGAAGCTTTCTTT. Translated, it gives CASSQAGEMNTEAFF.

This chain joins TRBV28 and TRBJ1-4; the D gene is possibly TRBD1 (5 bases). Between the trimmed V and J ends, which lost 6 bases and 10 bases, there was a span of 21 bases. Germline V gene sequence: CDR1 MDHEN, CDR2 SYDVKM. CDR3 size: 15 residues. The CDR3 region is CASSPDTAFEGKLFF. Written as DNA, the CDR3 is TGTGCCAGCAGCCCGGACACCGCTTTTGAAGGAAAACTGTTTTTT. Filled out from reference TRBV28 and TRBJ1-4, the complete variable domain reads DVKVTQSSRYLVKRTGEKVFLECVQDMDHENMFWYRQDPGLGLRLIYFSYDVKMKEKGDIPEGYSVSREKKERFSLILESASTNQTSMYLCASSPDTAFEGKLFFGSGTQLSVL.

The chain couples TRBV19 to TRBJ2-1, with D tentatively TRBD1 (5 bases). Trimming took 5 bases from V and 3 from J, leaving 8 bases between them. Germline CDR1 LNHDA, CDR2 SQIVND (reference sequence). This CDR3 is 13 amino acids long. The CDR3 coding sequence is TGTGCCAGTAGTTTTGACAGCTACAATGAGCAGTTCTTC. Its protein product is CASSFDSYNEQFF.

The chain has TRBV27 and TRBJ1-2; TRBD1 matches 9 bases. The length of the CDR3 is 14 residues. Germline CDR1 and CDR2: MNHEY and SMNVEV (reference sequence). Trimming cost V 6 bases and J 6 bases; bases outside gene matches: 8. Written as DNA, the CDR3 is TGTGCCAGCAGCCAGTGGGACAGGGTGAATGGCTACACCTTC. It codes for CASSQWDRVNGYTF.

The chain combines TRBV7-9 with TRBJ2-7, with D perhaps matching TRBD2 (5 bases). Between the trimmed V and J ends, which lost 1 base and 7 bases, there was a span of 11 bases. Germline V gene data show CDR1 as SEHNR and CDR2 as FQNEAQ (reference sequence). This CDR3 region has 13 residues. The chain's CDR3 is CASSLVSGSEQYV. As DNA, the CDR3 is TGTGCCAGCAGCTTAGTTTCGGGGTCTGAGCAGTACGTC.

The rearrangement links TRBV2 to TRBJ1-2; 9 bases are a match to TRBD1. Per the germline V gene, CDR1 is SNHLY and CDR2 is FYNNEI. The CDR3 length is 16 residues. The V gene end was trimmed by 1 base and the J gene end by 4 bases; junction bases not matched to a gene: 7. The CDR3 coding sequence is TGTGCCAGCAGTGAAGGAGGGACAGGGAGGATCTATGGCTACACCTTC. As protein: CASSEGGTGRIYGYTF.

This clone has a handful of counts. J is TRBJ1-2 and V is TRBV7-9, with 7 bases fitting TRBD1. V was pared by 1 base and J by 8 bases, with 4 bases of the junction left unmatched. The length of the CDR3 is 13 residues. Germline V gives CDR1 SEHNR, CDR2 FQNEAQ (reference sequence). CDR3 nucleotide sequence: TGTGCCAGCAGCTTAGGGGACAGCTGGGGCTACACCTTC. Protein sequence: CASSLGDSWGYTF.

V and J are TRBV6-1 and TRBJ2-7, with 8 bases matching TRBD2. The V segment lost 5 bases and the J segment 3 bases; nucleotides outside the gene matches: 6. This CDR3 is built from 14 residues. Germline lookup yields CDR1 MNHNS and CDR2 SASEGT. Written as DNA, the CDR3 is TGTGCCAGCAGTATAAGCGGGGGACTCTACGAGCAGTACGTC. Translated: CASSISGGLYEQYV.

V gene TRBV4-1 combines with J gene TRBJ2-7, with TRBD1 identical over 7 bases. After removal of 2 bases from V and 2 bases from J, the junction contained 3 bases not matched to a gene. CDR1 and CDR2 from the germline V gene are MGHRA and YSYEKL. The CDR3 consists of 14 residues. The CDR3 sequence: CASSQNRGTYEQYV. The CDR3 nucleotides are TGCGCCAGCAGCCAAAACAGGGGCACCTACGAGCAGTACGTC.

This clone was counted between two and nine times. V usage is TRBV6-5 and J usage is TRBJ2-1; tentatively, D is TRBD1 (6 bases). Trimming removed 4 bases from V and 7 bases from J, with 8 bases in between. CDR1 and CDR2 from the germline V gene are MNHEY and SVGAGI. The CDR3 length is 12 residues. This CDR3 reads CASSLTGNEQFF. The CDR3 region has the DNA TGTGCCAGCAGTTTAACAGGGAATGAGCAGTTCTTC.

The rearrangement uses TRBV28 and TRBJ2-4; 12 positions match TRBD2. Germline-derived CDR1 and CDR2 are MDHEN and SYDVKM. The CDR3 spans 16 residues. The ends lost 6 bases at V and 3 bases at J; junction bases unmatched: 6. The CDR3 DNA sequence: TGTGCCAGCAGCCGGACTAGCGGGGCGATCAAAAACATTCAGTACTTC. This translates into CASSRTSGAIKNIQYF.